This TCR beta chain was found in a study of T-cell memory formation after mild COVID-19. This CDR3 is built from 14 residues. V lost 6 bases and J lost 0, with 12 bases in between. Germline CDR1 is SQVTM and CDR2 is ANQGSEA. This clonotype was picked up one time. One entry per CDR3 protein results from TCRdb running MiXCR on the 5' RACE reads. The repertoire holds about 150,000 distinct CDR3 sequences, roughly a third seen once, with 9.5% to 15% in the top ten. The sequencing input was PBMCs or a T cell subset sorted from them (not recorded which). V and J are TRBV29-1 and TRBJ1-3; D unresolved. The source is an adult woman who had mild COVID-19 (a few samples of this study predate the infection). Cell type and time point are not known. In DNA form, the CDR3 reads TGCAGCGTAATCGACCGCTACTCTGGAAACACCATATATTTT. This sequence encodes CSVIDRYSGNTIYF.